Presented here are 20 T cell receptor beta chains from one specimen sequenced in a study of cytomegalovirus exposure and HLA in healthy donors. Using immunoSEQ multiplex PCR, the repertoire was profiled, and TCRdb retains in-frame clones only, with some absent. The sample yields about 95,000 clones, 85% seen once. Input material: PBMCs. The receptor set was obtained from a man in his late teens or twenties in good health and CMV-seropositive.

This chain links TRBV6-4 with TRBJ2-1; 11 bases match TRBD2. The CDR3 sequence is 15 residues long. The V segment lost 0 bases and the J segment 8 bases; nucleotides outside the gene matches: 3. CDR1 is MRHNA and CDR2 is SNTAGT in the germline V gene. The CDR3 loop is CASSDSTSGSDEQFF. In nucleotides, the CDR3 is TGTGCCAGCAGTGACTCAACTAGCGGGAGTGATGAGCAGTTCTTC.

This chain uses TRBV27 with TRBJ2-7; tentative D call: TRBD2 (6 bases). Germline-derived CDR1 and CDR2 are MNHEY and SMNVEV (reference sequence). V was pared by 5 bases and J by 0 bases, with 17 bases between. The CDR3 consists of 16 residues. The CDR3 DNA reads as TGTGCCAGCAGTCCGGGCCGGGACGGGAGCTCCTACGAGCAGTACGTC. As protein: CASSPGRDGSSYEQYV.

The gene calls are TRBV5-5 and TRBJ2-1; the match to TRBD1 covers 10 bases. The CDR3 covers 17 residues. J gave up 7 bases and V 0 bases, and 10 bases lay outside the gene matches. Looked up from germline, CDR1 is SGHKS and CDR2 is YYEKEE (reference sequence). Here the CDR3 DNA reads TGTGCCAGCAGCTTGGGGGACAGGGGTCACAAGGGGAATGAGCAGTTCTTC. Its translation is CASSLGDRGHKGNEQFF.

The rearrangement joins TRBV6-1 to TRBJ2-7, with 7 bases identical to TRBD1. CDR3 length: 20 residues. Germline V gene data show CDR1 as MNHNS and CDR2 as SASEGT. The V segment lost 3 bases and the J segment 0 bases; nucleotides outside the gene matches: 20. The CDR3 nucleotides read TGTGCCAGCAGTGATGGACAGGCGAGGTATAGAGCCGATCACTCCTACGAGCAGTACTTC. Protein sequence: CASSDGQARYRADHSYEQYF.

V is TRBV28 and J is TRBJ2-7, with 7 bases matching TRBD2. This CDR3 contains 18 residues. The V gene end was trimmed by 1 base and the J gene end by 2 bases; junction bases not matched to a gene: 14. The germline CDR1 and CDR2 sequences are MDHEN and SYDVKM. As DNA, the CDR3 is TGTGCCAGCAGTTTATTATCGGGGGGTGGCAGGGTACCCTACGAGCAGTACTTC. It is translated as CASSLLSGGGRVPYEQYF.

J is TRBJ2-3 and V is TRBV2; a possible D gene is TRBD2 (6 bases). Germline V CDR1 and CDR2: SNHLY, FYNNEI. V was clipped by 4 bases and J by 6 bases, with 14 bases between them. CDR3 length: 14 amino acids. CDR3: CASSGGGPSDTQYF. CDR3 nucleotide sequence: TGTGCCAGCAGTGGCGGAGGGCCGAGTGATACGCAGTATTTT.

The V and J genes are TRBV28 and TRBJ2-2; 14 bases agree with TRBD2. Losses at the gene ends were 5 bases for V and 7 bases for J; bases not matched to a gene: 6. From germline, CDR1 is MDHEN and CDR2 SYDVKM. This CDR3 is 16 amino acids long. This chain's CDR3 is CASSPGTSGSLGELFF. CDR3 in DNA: TGTGCCAGCAGTCCCGGGACTAGCGGGAGTCTCGGGGAGCTGTTTTTT.

J is TRBJ2-2 and V is TRBV2; D is undetermined. Germline V CDR1 and CDR2: SNHLY, FYNNEI. This CDR3 comprises 15 residues. With 3 bases removed from V and 6 bases from J, the gap between germline ends came to 14 bases. CDR3 residues: CASSDPGLESGELFF. The DNA of the CDR3 is TGTGCCAGCAGTGACCCCGGGTTAGAATCCGGGGAGCTGTTTTTT. Full variable domain (remainder filled in from reference TRBV2 and TRBJ2-2): EPEVTQTPSHQVTQMGQEVILRCVPISNHLYFYWYRQILGQKVEFLVSFYNNEISEKSEIFDDQFSVERPDGSNFTLKIRSTKLEDSAMYFCASSDPGLESGELFFGEGSRLTVL.

The chain carries TRBV5-6 and TRBJ2-7; TRBD2 aligns across 16 bases. CDR3 length: 17 residues. Trimming cost V 4 bases and J 3 bases; bases outside gene matches: 7. Germline values: CDR1 SGHDT, CDR2 YYEEEE. Here the CDR3 reads CASSVGLAGGPFYEQYV. In DNA form, the CDR3 reads TGTGCCAGCAGCGTGGGACTAGCGGGAGGGCCTTTCTACGAGCAGTACGTC.

The chain carries TRBV5-1 and TRBJ2-7; D is possibly TRBD2 (6 bases). Trimming shortened V by 4 bases and J by 3 bases, and 8 bases separated the two germline ends. The CDR3 runs to 12 residues. Germline V gene sequence: CDR1 SGHRS, CDR2 YFSETQ. CDR3 bases: TGCGCCAGCAGCGCGACTAGCTACGAGCAGTACTTC. Protein product: CASSATSYEQYF.

The chain recombines TRBV7-7 with TRBJ2-7; TRBD1 agrees at 9 bases. The J segment lost 2 bases and the V segment lost 5 bases, leaving 10 bases of the junction unmatched. The CDR3 totals 16 residues. Per the germline V gene, CDR1 is SSHAT and CDR2 is FNYEAQ (reference sequence). CDR3 sequence: CASSPDPGQGPYEQYF. CDR3 coding DNA: TGTGCCAGCAGCCCGGACCCGGGACAGGGCCCCTACGAGCAGTACTTC.

The chain links TRBV5-4 to TRBJ2-3; 8 positions match TRBD1. CDR3 size: 15 residues. The trim removed 2 bases at V and 1 base at J, leaving 3 bases unmatched. The germline CDR1 and CDR2 sequences are SGHNT and YYREEE (reference sequence). The CDR3 loop is CASSFGQGGTDTQYF. As DNA, the CDR3 is TGTGCCAGCAGCTTCGGACAGGGAGGCACAGATACGCAGTATTTT.

The CDR3 DNA follows: TGTGCCAGTAGTATTAGCCTAGCGGGAGGATCAGGGAATGAGCAGTTCTTC. It specifies CASSISLAGGSGNEQFF. The chain uses TRBV19 and TRBJ2-1; 11 bases align to TRBD2. CDR1 is LNHDA and CDR2 is SQIVND in the germline V gene (reference sequence). V dropped 3 bases and J dropped 7; count of bases not matched to a gene: 11. The CDR3 runs 17 residues.

The chain recombines TRBV5-4 with TRBJ1-3; 7 bases align to TRBD1. The CDR3 sequence is 17 residues long. V was pared by 5 bases and J by 0 bases, with 11 bases of the junction left unmatched. Looked up from germline, CDR1 is SGHNT and CDR2 is YYREEE (reference sequence). The CDR3, as DNA: TGTGCCAGCAGTCCCCGGCCGGGACAGAGCTCTGGAAACACCATATATTTT. Translating gives CASSPRPGQSSGNTIYF.

The CDR3 region has the DNA TGTGCCAGCAGGAAGGTCGGGGAAGAGACCCAGTACTTC. Encoded protein: CASRKVGEETQYF. This chain connects TRBV4-2 to TRBJ2-5, with D possibly matching TRBD2 (5 bases). V lost 6 bases and J lost 3, with 11 bases in between. The CDR3 contains 13 residues. In germline, CDR1 is LGHNA, CDR2 YNFKEQ.

The gene calls are TRBV5-1 and TRBJ2-4; 9 bases are a match to TRBD1. Trimming took 4 bases from V and 3 from J; bases not matched to a gene: 8. The CDR3 loop spans 16 amino acids. Germline CDR1 and CDR2: SGHRS and YFSETQ. DNA for the CDR3: TGCGCCAGCAGCGGGGGACAGGGCGATCGCAAAAACATTCAGTACTTC. Amino acids: CASSGGQGDRKNIQYF.

This clone was detected once. The chain links TRBV29-1 to TRBJ2-3; possibly TRBD1 for D (6 bases). Germline V gene lookup returns CDR1 SQVTM and CDR2 ANQGSEA. This CDR3 spans 15 amino acids. Trimming left V 3 bases short and J 0 bases short, with 13 bases between. CDR3 amino acids: CSVDRRQGSTDTQYF. For the CDR3, the DNA is TGCAGCGTTGATAGGCGCCAGGGGAGCACAGATACGCAGTATTTT.

The CDR3: CASSEKNRSLAKNIQYF. The CDR3 DNA reads as TGTGCCAGCAGTGAAAAGAACAGATCCCTAGCCAAAAACATTCAGTACTTC. The V gene is TRBV6-1, the J gene TRBJ2-4; D is unresolved. The V end was cut by 2 bases, the J end by 0 bases, with 14 bases between. In germline, CDR1 is MNHNS, CDR2 SASEGT. CDR3 length equals 17 residues.

This sequence joins TRBV6-1 and TRBJ2-7, with D hard to call. The V gene's germline CDR1 is MNHNS and CDR2 SASEGT. Trimming cost V 1 base and J 2 bases, with 3 bases left between them. CDR3 size: 12 residues. The CDR3 loop is CASSEGAYEQYV. The CDR3 region has the DNA TGTGCCAGCAGTGAAGGGGCCTACGAGCAGTACGTC.

The table lists this clone with a count of one. This sample includes further DNA sequences coding for the same CDR3. The chain uses TRBV7-2 and TRBJ2-7, with D possibly TRBD1 on 6 matching bases. The CDR3 is made up of 14 amino acids. V lost 2 bases and J 2 bases, leaving 10 bases between the germline ends. The germline V gene has CDR1 SGHTA and CDR2 FQGNSA. The CDR3 bases are TGTGCCAGCAGCTTATTGCAGGGGCCCTACGAGCAGTACTTC. Residues: CASSLLQGPYEQYF.